The 18 T cell receptor beta chains reported below all come from one sample, sequenced in a study of cytomegalovirus exposure and HLA in healthy donors. 60 Vbeta and 13 Jbeta primers were used in PCR. TCRdb's table, derived via immunoSEQ multiplex PCR, lists solely in-frame clones and lacks some. The sample contains about 140,000 clones, 60% to 80% of which appear only once. The sample was PBMCs. The origin of the receptors is a male donor in good health and CMV-seronegative.

The genes are TRBV28 and TRBJ1-5, with D uncertain. Trimming took 4 bases from V and 1 from J, leaving 11 bases between them. Germline lookup yields CDR1 MDHEN and CDR2 SYDVKM. The CDR3 is 15 residues long. CDR3 sequence (DNA): TGTGCCAGCAGTTCCCTATCGGGAAGCAATCAGCCCCAGCATTTT. Its translation is CASSSLSGSNQPQHF.

The chain links TRBV12-5 to TRBJ1-1; D ambiguous. Germline CDR1 and CDR2: LGHNT and FRNRAP. The CDR3 has 11 residues. V was trimmed by 10 bases and J by 3 bases, leaving 9 bases between them. The CDR3 loop is CATRMYTEAFF. DNA for the CDR3: TGTGCTACCAGGATGTACACTGAAGCTTTCTTT.

V gene TRBV12-5 combines with J gene TRBJ2-1; 11 positions agree with TRBD1. CDR3 length: 17 amino acids. The germline CDR1 and CDR2 sequences are LGHNT and FRNRAP. V lost 1 base and J lost 7; bases outside the gene matches: 9. The CDR3 spells CASGLGTGQGAGNEQFF. As DNA, the CDR3 is TGTGCTAGTGGTTTGGGTACCGGACAGGGGGCGGGTAATGAGCAGTTCTTC.

The rearrangement joins TRBV4-2 to TRBJ2-3, with 9 bases matching TRBD2. The CDR3 contains 18 residues. V lost 0 bases, J lost 6 bases, and 13 bases stayed unmatched. From germline, CDR1 is LGHNA and CDR2 YNFKEQ. In DNA, the CDR3 is TGTGCCAGCAGCCAAGATCTTTCCTCGGGACTAGCAACGGATACGCAGTATTTT. This codes for CASSQDLSSGLATDTQYF.

This clone came up a few times. This rearrangement joins TRBV5-6 to TRBJ2-6; perhaps TRBD2 as D (5 bases). Germline V CDR1 and CDR2: SGHDT, YYEEEE. Trimming pared 0 bases from V and 2 bases from J, leaving 9 bases between. There are 16 residues in the CDR3. The CDR3: CASSLVTGTGANVLTF. CDR3 bases: TGTGCCAGCAGCTTGGTGACGGGGACTGGGGCCAACGTCCTGACTTTC. The full variable domain, in which reference TRBV5-6 and TRBJ2-6 provide the parts outside the CDR3, is DAGVTQSPTHLIKTRGQQVTLRCSPKSGHDTVSWYQQALGQGPQFIFQYYEEEERQRGNFPDRFSGHQFPNYSSELNVNALLLGDSALYLCASSLVTGTGANVLTFGAGSRLTVL.

This clone was seen a single time. The J gene is TRBJ1-2, the V gene TRBV2, with no clear D. CDR1 and CDR2 from the germline V gene are SNHLY and FYNNEI. CDR3 length equals 14 residues. The V and J ends lost 7 bases and 0 bases respectively, with 12 bases between them. CDR3 sequence: CASIFPGSNYGYTF. The CDR3 DNA reads as TGTGCCAGCATCTTCCCGGGATCTAACTATGGCTACACCTTC.

The chain couples TRBV29-1 to TRBJ2-2, with 10 bases lining up with TRBD2. Germline-derived CDR1 and CDR2 are SQVTM and ANQGSEA. V lost 4 bases, J lost 6 bases, and 5 bases stayed unmatched. This CDR3 spans 14 amino acids. The CDR3 bases are TGCAGCGTTGGTACTAGCGGGAAGGCCGGGGAGCTGTTTTTT. Amino acids: CSVGTSGKAGELFF.

The chain is built from TRBV27 and TRBJ2-7; TRBD1 agrees at 8 bases. CDR1 is MNHEY and CDR2 is SMNVEV in the germline V gene (reference sequence). The CDR3 contains 13 residues. V gave up 5 bases and J gave up 3 bases; unmatched junction bases: 3. The CDR3 sequence is CASSQGTGYEQYF. CDR3 coding DNA: TGTGCCAGCAGTCAGGGGACAGGCTACGAGCAGTACTTC.

The chain employs TRBV5-8 and TRBJ2-3, with 7 bases fitting TRBD2. J was trimmed by 0 bases and V by 1 base; bases with no gene match: 2. Germline CDR1 is SGHTS and CDR2 is YDEGEE. The CDR3 is 15 residues long. The CDR3 region has the DNA TGTGCCAGCAGCTTGCGGGGGGAGAGCACAGATACGCAGTATTTT. Translation gives CASSLRGESTDTQYF. Full variable domain (remainder filled in from reference TRBV5-8 and TRBJ2-3): EAGVTQSPTHLIKTRGQQATLRCSPISGHTSVYWYQQALGLGLQFLLWYDEGEERNRGNFPPRFSGRQFPNYSSELNVNALELEDSALYLCASSLRGESTDTQYFGPGTRLTVL.

The CDR3: CASSKKGFFSGRKETQYF. CDR3 in DNA: TGTGCCAGCAGCAAAAAGGGGTTTTTTAGCGGGAGGAAAGAGACCCAGTACTTC. The V gene is TRBV21-1, the J gene TRBJ2-5; the D call of TRBD2 is as the table states it, not checked on the DNA. TRBV21-1 is given as a pseudogene. The CDR3 has 18 residues.

This clone turned up a few times. This rearrangement joins TRBV7-9 to TRBJ2-5; no firm D call. This CDR3 has 14 residues. Germline V lookup: CDR1 SEHNR, CDR2 FQNEAQ (reference sequence). V was cut by 2 bases and J by 5 bases, with 12 bases left in between. CDR3 sequence reads: CASSLSGSGETQYF. The CDR3 DNA reads TGTGCCAGCAGCTTATCTGGGTCCGGGGAGACCCAGTACTTC.

This chain links TRBV25-1 with TRBJ2-3, with D perhaps TRBD1 (7 bases). The length of the CDR3 is 16 residues. CDR1 is MGHDK, CDR2 SYGVNS, per germline. The V end was cut by 5 bases, the J end by 3 bases, with 18 bases between. This chain's CDR3 is CASSLKGAGKTDTQYF. The CDR3 coding sequence is TGTGCCAGCAGTCTTAAGGGGGCGGGGAAAACAGATACGCAGTATTTT.

This clone occurred once. CDR3 coding DNA: TGTGCCAGCAGCCCAACGGGGGGTCGGAACACTGAAGCTTTCTTT. It translates to CASSPTGGRNTEAFF. V usage is TRBV7-3 and J usage is TRBJ1-1; D may be TRBD1 (5 bases). The CDR3 extends over 15 amino acids. V lost 5 bases to trimming and J lost 1 base, with 14 bases between them. CDR1 is SGHTA, CDR2 FQGTGA, per germline. Supplemented by reference TRBV7-3 and TRBJ1-1, the full variable domain reads GAGVSQTPSNKVTEKGKYVELRCDPISGHTALYWYRQSLGQGPEFLIYFQGTGAADDSGLPNDRFFAVRPEGSVSTLKIQRTERGDSAVYLCASSPTGGRNTEAFFGQGTRLTVV.

The rearrangement joins TRBV7-9 to TRBJ2-5, with TRBD2 matching over 10 bases. The CDR3 is 15 residues long. CDR1 is SEHNR and CDR2 is FQNEAQ in the germline V gene (reference sequence). V gave up 1 base and J gave up 2 bases; unmatched junction bases: 1. The CDR3 here is CASSLGAGGQETQYF. CDR3 coding DNA: TGTGCCAGCAGCTTAGGAGCGGGAGGGCAAGAGACCCAGTACTTC.

This chain connects TRBV6-1 to TRBJ1-1; TRBD1 matches 7 bases. J lost 10 bases, V lost 2 bases, and 4 bases had no gene match. The CDR3 spans 12 residues. Germline V gene sequence: CDR1 MNHNS, CDR2 SASEGT. The CDR3 bases are TGTGCCAGCAGTGAACTAAGACAGGGAGCTTTCTTT. This translates into CASSELRQGAFF.

This clone was seen just once. The rearrangement links TRBV29-1 to TRBJ2-7, with 7 bases lining up with TRBD2. The J segment lost 5 bases and the V segment lost 1 base, leaving 11 bases of the junction unmatched. This CDR3 contains 15 residues. The germline CDR1 and CDR2 sequences are SQVTM and ANQGSEA. CDR3 in amino acids: CSVEGDREDPDEQYF. CDR3 nucleotide sequence: TGCAGCGTTGAAGGAGATCGGGAGGACCCGGACGAGCAGTACTTC.

This rearrangement joins TRBV27 to TRBJ1-2, with D possibly matching TRBD1 (6 bases). With 7 bases removed from V and 5 bases from J, the gap between germline ends came to 11 bases. The CDR3 consists of 12 residues. CDR1 and CDR2 from the germline V gene are MNHEY and SMNVEV (reference sequence). The CDR3 bases are TGTGCCAGCACCCGGGACATATATGGCTACACCTTC. It codes for CASTRDIYGYTF.

The CDR3 coding sequence is TGTGCCAGCAGTACCTATTTTGCGGAGACCCAGTACTTC. Encoded protein: CASSTYFAETQYF. The genes are TRBV6-5 and TRBJ2-5; D uncertain. Germline CDR1 MNHEY, CDR2 SVGAGI. The V end was cut by 5 bases, the J end by 5 bases, with 12 bases between. The CDR3 consists of 13 residues.